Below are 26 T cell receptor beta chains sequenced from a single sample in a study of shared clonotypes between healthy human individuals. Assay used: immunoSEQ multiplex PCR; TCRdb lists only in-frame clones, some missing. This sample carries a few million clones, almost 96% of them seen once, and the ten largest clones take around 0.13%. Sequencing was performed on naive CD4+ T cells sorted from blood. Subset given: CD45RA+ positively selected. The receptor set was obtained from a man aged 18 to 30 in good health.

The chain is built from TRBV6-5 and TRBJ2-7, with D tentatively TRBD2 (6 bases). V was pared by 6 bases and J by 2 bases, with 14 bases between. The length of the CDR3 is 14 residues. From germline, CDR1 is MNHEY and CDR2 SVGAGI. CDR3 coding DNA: TGTGCCAGCAGCAGGGTAGGGAGGACCTACGAGCAGTACTTC. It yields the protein CASSRVGRTYEQYF.

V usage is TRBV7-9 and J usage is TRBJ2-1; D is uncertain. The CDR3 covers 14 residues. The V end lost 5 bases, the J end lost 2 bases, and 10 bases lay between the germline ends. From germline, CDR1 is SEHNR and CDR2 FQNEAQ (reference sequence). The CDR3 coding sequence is TGTGCCAGCAGCGATTACCCCCCCTACAATGAGCAGTTCTTC. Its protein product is CASSDYPPYNEQFF.

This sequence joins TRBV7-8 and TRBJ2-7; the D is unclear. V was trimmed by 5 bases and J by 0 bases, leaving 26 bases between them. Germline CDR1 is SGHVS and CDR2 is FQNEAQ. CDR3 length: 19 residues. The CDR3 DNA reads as TGTGCCAGCAGCCTACCAACAAGACCACAGCCGACCTTCTCCTACGAGCAGTACTTC. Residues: CASSLPTRPQPTFSYEQYF.

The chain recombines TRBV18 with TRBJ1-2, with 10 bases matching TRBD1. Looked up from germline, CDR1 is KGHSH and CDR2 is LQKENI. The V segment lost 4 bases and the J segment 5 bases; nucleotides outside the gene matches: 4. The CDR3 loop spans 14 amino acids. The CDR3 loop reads CASSRDRGRYGYTF. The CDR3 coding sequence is TGTGCCAGCTCACGGGACAGGGGAAGATATGGCTACACCTTC.

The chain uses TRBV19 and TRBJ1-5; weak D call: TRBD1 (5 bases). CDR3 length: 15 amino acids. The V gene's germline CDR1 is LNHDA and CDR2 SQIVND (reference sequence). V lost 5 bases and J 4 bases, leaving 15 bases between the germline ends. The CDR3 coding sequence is TGTGCCAGTAGTCCGCCGGGACGCCGAAATCAGCCCCAGCATTTT. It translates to CASSPPGRRNQPQHF.

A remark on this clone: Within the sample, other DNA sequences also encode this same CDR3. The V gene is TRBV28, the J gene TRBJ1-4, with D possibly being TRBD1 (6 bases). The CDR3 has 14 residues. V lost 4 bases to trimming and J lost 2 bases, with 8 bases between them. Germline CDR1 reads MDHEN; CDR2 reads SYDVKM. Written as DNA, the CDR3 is TGTGCCAGCAGTTCACAGGGTACTAATGAAAAACTGTTTTTT. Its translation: CASSSQGTNEKLFF.

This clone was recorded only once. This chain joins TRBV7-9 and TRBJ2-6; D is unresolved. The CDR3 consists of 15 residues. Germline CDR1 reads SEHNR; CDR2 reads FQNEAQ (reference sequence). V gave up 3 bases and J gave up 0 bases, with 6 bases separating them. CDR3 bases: TGTGCCAGCAGCTTTGGGTCCTCTGGGGCCAACGTCCTGACTTTC. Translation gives CASSFGSSGANVLTF.

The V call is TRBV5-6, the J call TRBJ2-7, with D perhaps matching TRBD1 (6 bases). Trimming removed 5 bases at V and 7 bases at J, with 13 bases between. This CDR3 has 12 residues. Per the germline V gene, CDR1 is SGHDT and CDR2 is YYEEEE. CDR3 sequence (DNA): TGTGCCAGCAGTTACAGGGTTGGAGAGCAGTACTTC. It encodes CASSYRVGEQYF.

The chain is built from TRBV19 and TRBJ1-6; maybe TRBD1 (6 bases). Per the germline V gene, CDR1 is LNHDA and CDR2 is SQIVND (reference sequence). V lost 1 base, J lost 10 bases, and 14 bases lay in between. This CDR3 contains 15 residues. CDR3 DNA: TGTGCCAGTAGTATAGCTGCGGGGGGCAGCTCACCCCTCCACTTT. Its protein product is CASSIAAGGSSPLHF.

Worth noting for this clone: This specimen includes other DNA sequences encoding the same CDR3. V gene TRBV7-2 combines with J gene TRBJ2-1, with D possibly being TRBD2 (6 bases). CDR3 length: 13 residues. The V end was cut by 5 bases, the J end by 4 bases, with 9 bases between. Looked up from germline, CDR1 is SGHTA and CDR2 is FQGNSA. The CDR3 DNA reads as TGTGCCAGCAGCCCAGGGACTTACAATGAGCAGTTCTTC. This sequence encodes CASSPGTYNEQFF.

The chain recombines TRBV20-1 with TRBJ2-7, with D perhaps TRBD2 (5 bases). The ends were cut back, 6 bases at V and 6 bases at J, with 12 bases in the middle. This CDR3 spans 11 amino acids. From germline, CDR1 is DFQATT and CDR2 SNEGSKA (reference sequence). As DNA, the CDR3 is TGCAGTGCCGGGGAAGTATCCGAGCAGTACTTC. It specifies CSAGEVSEQYF.

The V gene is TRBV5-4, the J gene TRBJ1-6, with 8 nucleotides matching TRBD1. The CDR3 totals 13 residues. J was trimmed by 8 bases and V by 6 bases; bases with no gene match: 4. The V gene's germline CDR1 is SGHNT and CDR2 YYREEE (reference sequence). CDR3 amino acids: CASNDRGDSPLHF. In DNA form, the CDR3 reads TGTGCCAGCAACGACAGGGGCGATTCACCCCTCCACTTT.

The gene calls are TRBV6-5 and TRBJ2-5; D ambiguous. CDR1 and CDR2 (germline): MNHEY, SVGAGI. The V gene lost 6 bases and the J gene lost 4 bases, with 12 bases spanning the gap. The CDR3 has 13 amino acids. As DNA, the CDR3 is TGTGCCAGCAGAGGACCGCTTAGAGAGACCCAGTACTTC. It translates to CASRGPLRETQYF.

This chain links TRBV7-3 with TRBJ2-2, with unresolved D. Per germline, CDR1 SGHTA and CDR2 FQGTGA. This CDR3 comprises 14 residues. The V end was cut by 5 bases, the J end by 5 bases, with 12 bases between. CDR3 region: CASSQVEWTGELFF. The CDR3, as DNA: TGTGCCAGCAGCCAAGTAGAGTGGACCGGGGAGCTGTTTTTT.

CDR3 nucleotide sequence: TGCGCCAGCAGCTTGGTCCGGACAGGGGCCCCATCCCCTGAAGCTTTCTTT. Translation gives CASSLVRTGAPSPEAFF. V is TRBV5-1 and J is TRBJ1-1, with 9 nucleotides matching TRBD1. Per germline, CDR1 SGHRS and CDR2 YFSETQ. The J segment lost 6 bases and the V segment lost 0 bases, leaving 12 bases of the junction unmatched. CDR3 length: 17 residues. Combining the CDR3 with reference TRBV5-1 and TRBJ1-1 gives the whole variable domain KAGVTQTPRYLIKTRGQQVTLSCSPISGHRSVSWYQQTPGQGLQFLFEYFSETQRNKGNFPGRFSGRQFSNSRSEMNVSTLELGDSALYLCASSLVRTGAPSPEAFFGQGTRLTVV.

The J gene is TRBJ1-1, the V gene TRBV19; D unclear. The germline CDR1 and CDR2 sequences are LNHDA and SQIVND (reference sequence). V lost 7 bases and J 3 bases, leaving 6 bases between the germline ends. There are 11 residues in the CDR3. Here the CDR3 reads CASKRDTEAFF. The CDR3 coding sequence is TGTGCCAGTAAGAGGGACACTGAAGCTTTCTTT.

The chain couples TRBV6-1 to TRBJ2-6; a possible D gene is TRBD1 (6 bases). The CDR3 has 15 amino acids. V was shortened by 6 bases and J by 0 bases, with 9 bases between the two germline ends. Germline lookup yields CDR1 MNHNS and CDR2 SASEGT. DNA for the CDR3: TGTGCCAGCAGCGACAGGTTCTCTGGGGCCAACGTCCTGACTTTC. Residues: CASSDRFSGANVLTF.

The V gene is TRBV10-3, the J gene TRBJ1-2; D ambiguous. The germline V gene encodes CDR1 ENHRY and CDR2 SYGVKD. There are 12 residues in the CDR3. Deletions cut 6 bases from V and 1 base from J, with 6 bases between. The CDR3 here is CAIRAGNYGYTF. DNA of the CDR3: TGTGCCATCAGAGCGGGTAACTATGGCTACACCTTC.

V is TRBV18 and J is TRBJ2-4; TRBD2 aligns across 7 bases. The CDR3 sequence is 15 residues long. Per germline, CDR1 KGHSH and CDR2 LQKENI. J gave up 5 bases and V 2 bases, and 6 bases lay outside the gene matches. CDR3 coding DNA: TGTGCCAGCTCACCATCTAGCGGAGGGGAAAACATTCAGTACTTC. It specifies CASSPSSGGENIQYF.

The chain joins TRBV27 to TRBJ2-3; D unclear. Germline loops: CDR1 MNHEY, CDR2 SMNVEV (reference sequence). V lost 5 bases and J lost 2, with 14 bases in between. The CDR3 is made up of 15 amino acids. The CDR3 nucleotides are TGTGCCAGCAGTGGGCGAAGGTCTCACACAGATACGCAGTATTTT. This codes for CASSGRRSHTDTQYF.

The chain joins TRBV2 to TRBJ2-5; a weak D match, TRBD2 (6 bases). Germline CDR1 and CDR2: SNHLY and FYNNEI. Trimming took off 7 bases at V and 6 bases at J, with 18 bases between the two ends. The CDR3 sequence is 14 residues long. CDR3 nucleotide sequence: TGTGCCAGCACCCCTGGGGGGAGCCTGAAGACCCAGTACTTC. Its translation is CASTPGGSLKTQYF.

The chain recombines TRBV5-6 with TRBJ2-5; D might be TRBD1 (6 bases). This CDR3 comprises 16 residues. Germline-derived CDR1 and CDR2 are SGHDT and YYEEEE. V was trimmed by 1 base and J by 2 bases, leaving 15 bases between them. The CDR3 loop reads CASSLTIQGSQETQYF. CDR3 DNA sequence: TGTGCCAGCAGCTTGACCATTCAGGGGTCACAAGAGACCCAGTACTTC.

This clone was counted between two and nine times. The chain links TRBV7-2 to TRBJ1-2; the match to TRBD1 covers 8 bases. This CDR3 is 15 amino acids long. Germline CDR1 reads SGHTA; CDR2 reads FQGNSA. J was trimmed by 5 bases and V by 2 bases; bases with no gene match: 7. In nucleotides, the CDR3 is TGTGCCAGCAGCTTAATCGGACAGGGTGGTTATGGCTACACCTTC. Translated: CASSLIGQGGYGYTF.

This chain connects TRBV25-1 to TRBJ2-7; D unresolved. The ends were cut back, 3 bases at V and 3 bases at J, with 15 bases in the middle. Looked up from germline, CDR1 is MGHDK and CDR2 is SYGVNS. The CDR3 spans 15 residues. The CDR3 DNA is TGTGCCAGCAGTGATCCCTTCTTAGGGATCTACGAGCAGTACTTC. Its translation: CASSDPFLGIYEQYF.

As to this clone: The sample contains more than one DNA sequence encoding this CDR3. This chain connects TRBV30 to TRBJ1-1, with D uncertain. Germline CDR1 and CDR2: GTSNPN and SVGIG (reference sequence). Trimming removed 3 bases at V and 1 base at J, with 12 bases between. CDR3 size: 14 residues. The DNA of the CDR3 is TGTGCCTGGAGCGGAGGGAGAGGGAACACTGAAGCTTTCTTT. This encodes CAWSGGRGNTEAFF.

In DNA, the CDR3 is TGTGCCAGCAGTGAAGAATGGGGGGCGGGCAATCAGCCCCAGCATTTT. Its translation is CASSEEWGAGNQPQHF. This chain connects TRBV2 to TRBJ1-5; TRBD1 is a possible D gene (6 bases). Germline V gene sequence: CDR1 SNHLY, CDR2 FYNNEI. This CDR3 region has 16 residues. V was trimmed by 1 base and J by 2 bases, leaving 12 bases between them.